The present TCR beta chain was sequenced within a study of T cell repertoires in cytomegalovirus infection. In the study overall: Public TCR beta signatures indicated both CMV infection and matching HLA type. Study-wide results and caveats: Cumulative frequency (of public TCR beta family members) identified carriers of CMV plus the relevant HLA. The ex vivo response showed dominance by HLA-C-restricted CMV-specific TCR beta clonotypes.

TCRdb called the reads again in MiXCR, with one record for every CDR3 protein. The sample holds 560,000 or so distinct CDR3 sequences, approximately 17% seen once. Germline V CDR1 and CDR2: SGHKS, YYEKEE (reference sequence). This CDR3 region has 15 residues. V shed 4 bases and J 7 bases; nucleotides not matched to a gene: 10. A word on this clonotype: The antigen is not known.

The TCR originated in a human donor in good health (CMV status not recorded). Some clones in this sample may be carry-over from other donors' samples. Material for sequencing was CD8+ T cells from PBMCs. J is TRBJ1-4 and V is TRBV5-5; TRBD1 agrees at 7 bases. The CDR3 region has the DNA TGTGCCAGCAGCCCCGCTCCAGGGGGAAGTGAAAAACTGTTTTTT. Amino acids: CASSPAPGGSEKLFF.